These 17 T cell receptor beta chains share one sample of origin, sequenced in a study of cytomegalovirus exposure and HLA in healthy donors. With 60 Vbeta and 13 Jbeta primers, the PCR was carried out. This table comes from immunoSEQ multiplex PCR, and its TCRdb copy is limited to in-frame clones, with some not included. Found here are approximately 140,000 clones, about 80% of them singletons; the top ten hold under 1.5%. The sequenced sample was PBMCs. The receptor set was obtained from a male donor in good health and CMV-seropositive.

The chain employs TRBV6-6 and TRBJ1-1, with D possibly TRBD1 on 6 matching bases. Germline assignment: CDR1 MNHNY and CDR2 SVGAGI (reference sequence). V lost 2 bases and J lost 1, with 11 bases in between. The CDR3 extends over 15 amino acids. This CDR3 is CASSYTSTGNTEAFF. The DNA for the CDR3 is TGTGCCAGCAGTTACACCTCGACAGGGAACACTGAAGCTTTCTTT.

The chain couples TRBV7-8 to TRBJ1-4; D might be TRBD1 (6 bases). The CDR3 spans 13 residues. In germline, CDR1 is SGHVS, CDR2 FQNEAQ. V was clipped by 4 bases and J by 6 bases, with 9 bases between them. CDR3 protein: CASSWRTDEKLFF. The CDR3 region has the DNA TGTGCCAGCAGCTGGAGGACAGATGAAAAACTGTTTTTT.

The CDR3 spells CAIGLAGPTDTQYF. CDR3 bases: TGTGCCATAGGTCTAGCGGGGCCTACAGATACGCAGTATTTT. The chain links TRBV7-2 to TRBJ2-3; 9 nucleotides align to TRBD2. CDR3 length equals 14 residues. V lost 10 bases and J lost 3; bases outside the gene matches: 8. Germline values: CDR1 SGHTA, CDR2 FQGNSA.

This clone was detected a few times. The chain is built from TRBV19 and TRBJ1-5; no definite D call. Germline V gene lookup returns CDR1 LNHDA and CDR2 SQIVND (reference sequence). V lost 3 bases and J 0 bases, leaving 6 bases between the germline ends. CDR3 size: 14 residues. The CDR3 sequence: CASSIQNSNQPQHF. DNA for the CDR3: TGTGCCAGTAGTATCCAGAATAGCAATCAGCCCCAGCATTTT.

V usage is TRBV7-3 and J usage is TRBJ2-1; 8 bases fit TRBD2. Losses at the gene ends were 5 bases for V and 7 bases for J; bases not matched to a gene: 10. The CDR3 totals 15 residues. Germline V gene lookup returns CDR1 SGHTA and CDR2 FQGTGA. The CDR3 region is CASSDKREPRNEQFF. As DNA, the CDR3 is TGTGCCAGCAGCGATAAGCGGGAGCCCAGAAATGAGCAGTTCTTC.

DNA of the CDR3: TGTGCCAGCAGAACATCCGGGACAGGGGGCCTGAGGGGCTACACCTTC. It encodes CASRTSGTGGLRGYTF. V gene TRBV28 combines with J gene TRBJ1-2, with 12 bases fitting TRBD1. Unmatched junction bases numbered 13, after V lost 6 bases and J lost 8 bases. The CDR3 totals 16 residues. Germline loops: CDR1 MDHEN, CDR2 SYDVKM.

The genes are TRBV2 and TRBJ2-1; 8 bases agree with TRBD2. The CDR3 length is 16 residues. CDR1 and CDR2 (germline): SNHLY, FYNNEI. V lost 2 bases, J lost 2 bases, and 5 bases stayed unmatched. CDR3 bases: TGTGCCAGCAGTGAATTTATTAGCGGGACCTACAATGAGCAGTTCTTC. The encoded protein is CASSEFISGTYNEQFF.

The CDR3 DNA reads TGCAGCGTGTTGACTAGCAAGGGGGGAGATACGCAGTATTTT. Translated, it gives CSVLTSKGGDTQYF. J is TRBJ2-3 and V is TRBV29-1, with D maybe TRBD2 (7 bases). V shed 6 bases and J shed 5 bases, with 18 bases lying between them. The CDR3 has 14 residues. The germline gives CDR1 SQVTM, CDR2 ANQGSEA.

This clone was found a few times. The chain joins TRBV2 to TRBJ2-1, with 8 bases matching TRBD1. With V trimmed by 4 bases and J by 9 bases, 5 bases remained unmatched. This CDR3 has 13 amino acids. Germline loops: CDR1 SNHLY, CDR2 FYNNEI. The CDR3 bases are TGTGCCAGCAGTGTGGGGACAGGCGGTGAGCAGTTCTTC. Translation: CASSVGTGGEQFF.

The chain couples TRBV7-3 to TRBJ2-7, with D perhaps matching TRBD2 (5 bases). The CDR3 covers 13 residues. The V end lost 5 bases, the J end lost 4 bases, and 12 bases lay between the germline ends. Germline CDR1 is SGHTA and CDR2 is FQGTGA. CDR3 sequence reads: CASSDSVGYEQYF. The CDR3 region has the DNA TGTGCCAGCAGCGATAGCGTTGGTTACGAGCAGTACTTC.

The V and J genes are TRBV5-4 and TRBJ1-6; possible D gene TRBD1, 5 bases. Per germline, CDR1 SGHNT and CDR2 YYREEE (reference sequence). This CDR3 has 16 amino acids. Deletions cut 0 bases from V and 6 bases from J, with 13 bases between. CDR3 nucleotides: TGTGCCAGCAGCTTGGGACACCGGGACTTTAATTCACCCCTCCACTTT. Translation: CASSLGHRDFNSPLHF.

This CDR3 reads CASSPFPGQGYKAFF. In nucleotides, the CDR3 is TGTGCCAGCAGTCCATTCCCGGGACAGGGTTATAAAGCTTTCTTT. V and J are TRBV27 and TRBJ1-1; 9 bases match TRBD1. The CDR3 is made up of 15 amino acids. V lost 5 bases to trimming and J lost 9 bases; unmatched junction nucleotides: 13. Germline V gives CDR1 MNHEY, CDR2 SMNVEV (reference sequence).

V is TRBV5-6 and J is TRBJ2-1; TRBD2 matches at 9 bases. Germline V gives CDR1 SGHDT, CDR2 YYEEEE. There are 18 residues in the CDR3. V shed 1 base, J shed 3 bases, and the junction held 11 bases outside the gene matches. CDR3 nucleotides: TGTGCCAGCAGCTTGAATAGCGGGAGCGACTCCGTCTACAATGAGCAGTTCTTC. Translated: CASSLNSGSDSVYNEQFF.

In DNA, the CDR3 is TGTGCCAGTAACCTAGGCCGCAGGGCGAACACTGAAGCTTTCTTT. Translating it yields CASNLGRRANTEAFF. This chain links TRBV19 with TRBJ1-1; TRBD1 might be the D (5 bases). The CDR3 length is 15 residues. Germline loops: CDR1 LNHDA, CDR2 SQIVND (reference sequence). Between the trimmed V and J ends, which lost 7 bases and 1 base, there was a span of 16 bases.

The gene calls are TRBV11-2 and TRBJ2-5; a weak D match, TRBD2 (6 bases). Trimming removed 5 bases at V and 5 bases at J, with 15 bases between. CDR1 is SGHAT and CDR2 is FQNNGV in the germline V gene. The CDR3 totals 14 residues. The CDR3 coding sequence is TGTGCCAGCAGCACGACTAGTAATTGGGAGACCCAGTACTTC. It yields the protein CASSTTSNWETQYF.

This chain links TRBV5-4 with TRBJ2-3; 10 bases are a match to TRBD1. CDR1 and CDR2 (germline): SGHNT, YYREEE (reference sequence). V trimming: 4 bases; J trimming: 3 bases; junction bases outside the gene matches: 5. The CDR3 runs 15 residues. This chain's CDR3 is CASSPRTGGTDTQYF. The CDR3 DNA is TGTGCCAGCAGCCCACGGACAGGGGGAACAGATACGCAGTATTTT.

The chain uses TRBV28 and TRBJ2-5; D gene unclear. The DNA end lines up better with TRBJ2-7; the J call may be wrong. The CDR3 extends over 11 amino acids. CDR1 and CDR2 from the germline V gene are MDHEN and SYDVKM. The DNA for the CDR3 is TGTGCCAGCAGTTTACGAAGCGAGCAGTACTTC. Residues: CASSLRSEQYF.